These T cell receptor beta chains were read from a single sample in a study of cytomegalovirus exposure and HLA in healthy donors. Profiling relied on immunoSEQ multiplex PCR, and the TCRdb table lists in-frame clones only, not all of them. The data show about 160,000 clones, just under 80% seen once. The sequencing input was PBMCs. All receptors come from a woman between 45 and 60 years old in good health and CMV-seronegative. Each CDR3 is given with its conserved first and last residue. The D gene is left open where the match is weak. Expanded clones are given a class, and other clones once, few, many or no size at all.

DNA: TGTGCCAGCAGCGCACAGGGGGGCCCCTACGAGCAGTACTTC; CDR3: CASSAQGGPYEQYF; J: TRBJ2-7; V: TRBV9; D: TRBD1; size: -
DNA: TGCGCCAGCAGTGAGTCGTTTTATTCGGCCGGGGAGCTGTTTTTT; CDR3: CASSESFYSAGELFF; J: TRBJ2-2; V: TRBV10-1; D: -; size: once
DNA: TGTGCCAGCAGACCTCAGGTGGGGGGGCCGGGGGACATTCAGTACTTC; CDR3: CASRPQVGGPGDIQYF; J: TRBJ2-4; V: TRBV7-2; D: -; size: -
DNA: TGTGCCAGTAGTATAAAGGGGGCATCGGGCTACACCTTC; CDR3: CASSIKGASGYTF; J: TRBJ1-2; V: TRBV19; D: TRBD1; size: -
DNA: TGTGCCAGCCGACAGGGAAGGGATGGCTACACCTTC; CDR3: CASRQGRDGYTF; J: TRBJ1-2; V: TRBV7-2; D: TRBD1; size: -
DNA: TGTGCCAGCAGCGGTGGGGACAGCTATGGCTACACCTTC; CDR3: CASSGGDSYGYTF; J: TRBJ1-2; V: TRBV9; D: TRBD1; size: few
DNA: TGTGCCAGCAGTGAATCATTCGCGGGAAGGGCAGATACGCAGTATTTT; CDR3: CASSESFAGRADTQYF; J: TRBJ2-3; V: TRBV2; D: -; size: -
DNA: TGTGCCAGTGGGGCGGGGAGTAGGCATGAGCAGTTCTTC; CDR3: CASGAGSRHEQFF; J: TRBJ2-1; V: TRBV11-3; D: -; size: once
DNA: TGTGCCAGCAGCCCCCGGGAGACCAACTATGGCTACACCTTC; CDR3: CASSPRETNYGYTF; J: TRBJ1-2; V: TRBV7-8; D: -; size: -
DNA: TGTGCCAGCAGCTTAGAACTTTCCTACAATCAGCCCCAGCATTTT; CDR3: CASSLELSYNQPQHF; J: TRBJ1-5; V: TRBV7-2; D: -; size: -
DNA: TGTGCCAGCACCACCAGGAGCGGGGGGTTTTTAGATGAGCAGTTCTTC; CDR3: CASTTRSGGFLDEQFF; J: TRBJ2-1; V: TRBV27; D: TRBD2; size: few
DNA: TGTGCCAGCAGCCAATTAAAGGGACAGGGTGATGAAAAACTGTTTTTT; CDR3: CASSQLKGQGDEKLFF; J: TRBJ1-4; V: TRBV4-2; D: TRBD1; size: -
DNA: TGTGCCAGCACTTCAGGGCCGAACACTGAAGCTTTCTTT; CDR3: CASTSGPNTEAFF; J: TRBJ1-1; V: TRBV27; D: -; size: -
DNA: TGTGCCAGTAGTGTCCAGGGGGGCAATCAGCCCCAGCATTTT; CDR3: CASSVQGGNQPQHF; J: TRBJ1-5; V: TRBV19; D: TRBD1; size: -
DNA: TGTGCCAGTAGTATAGGCTCTAGCGGGAGAAAGTACTACAATGAGCAGTTCTTC; CDR3: CASSIGSSGRKYYNEQFF; J: TRBJ2-1; V: TRBV19; D: TRBD2; size: once
DNA: TGTGCCAGTACCCCGGGACTAGGGTTTCAGTACTTC; CDR3: CASTPGLGFQYF; J: TRBJ2-4; V: TRBV19; D: TRBD2; size: once
DNA: TGTGCCAGCAGTACCGGGACAGGCAAAGAGACCCAGTACTTC; CDR3: CASSTGTGKETQYF; J: TRBJ2-5; V: TRBV6-6; D: TRBD1; size: -
DNA: TGCGCCAGCAGCCAAGATATAACTTCCAACACAGATACGCAGTATTTT; CDR3: CASSQDITSNTDTQYF; J: TRBJ2-3; V: TRBV4-3; D: -; size: -
DNA: TGTGCCAGCAGCTTAGTCAGGGACTATGGCTACACCTTC; CDR3: CASSLVRDYGYTF; J: TRBJ1-2; V: TRBV7-8; D: -; size: -
DNA: TGTGCCAGCAGCTTAGGTTGGGGGGGGAGTCCCTACAATGAGCAGTTCTTC; CDR3: CASSLGWGGSPYNEQFF; J: TRBJ2-1; V: TRBV7-6; D: TRBD2; size: -
DNA: TGTGCCAGCAGCGAGACTAGCAGAAACACCGGGGAGCTGTTTTTT; CDR3: CASSETSRNTGELFF; J: TRBJ2-2; V: TRBV5-5; D: TRBD2; size: -
DNA: TGTGCCAGCAGCCAATCGTTGGGACAGGGGCACGAGCAGTACTTC; CDR3: CASSQSLGQGHEQYF; J: TRBJ2-7; V: TRBV16; D: TRBD1; size: -
DNA: TGTGCCAGCAGTTTATTTGGGACAGGGCTCTACGAGCAGTACTTC; CDR3: CASSLFGTGLYEQYF; J: TRBJ2-7; V: TRBV28; D: TRBD1; size: -
DNA: TGCGCCAGCAGCTTGGTTGGCGGATACTCCTCTGGAAACACCATATATTTT; CDR3: CASSLVGGYSSGNTIYF; J: TRBJ1-3; V: TRBV5-1; D: -; size: -
DNA: TGTGCCAGTGGGTCGGACAGGAACGAGCAGTACTTC; CDR3: CASGSDRNEQYF; J: TRBJ2-7; V: TRBV19; D: TRBD1; size: -
DNA: TGCGCCAGCAGCCAAGCCTTCCGGGGACTAGCAAGCACAGATACGCAGTATTTT; CDR3: CASSQAFRGLASTDTQYF; J: TRBJ2-3; V: TRBV4-3; D: TRBD2; size: -
DNA: TGTGCCACCGGCCGGGGGATTAATTCACCCCTCCACTTT; CDR3: CATGRGINSPLHF; J: TRBJ1-6; V: TRBV28; D: -; size: -
DNA: TGCGCCAGCAGCCTCGGGACATCTGGAAACACCATATATTTT; CDR3: CASSLGTSGNTIYF; J: TRBJ1-3; V: TRBV4-3; D: -; size: -
DNA: TGTGCCAGCAGTTTATCCTGGGCCACTCCCTCTGGGGCCAACGTCCTGACTTTC; CDR3: CASSLSWATPSGANVLTF; J: TRBJ2-6; V: TRBV28; D: -; size: once
DNA: TGTGCCAGCAGCTTAGCCAGGGTGGACTATGGCTACACCTTC; CDR3: CASSLARVDYGYTF; J: TRBJ1-2; V: TRBV7-2; D: -; size: -
DNA: TGTGCCAGCAGCACAACCACAGATACGCAGTATTTT; CDR3: CASSTTTDTQYF; J: TRBJ2-3; V: TRBV5-4; D: -; size: -
DNA: TGTGCCAGCAGAAACAGTTACTACGAGCAGTACTTC; CDR3: CASRNSYYEQYF; J: TRBJ2-7; V: TRBV6-1; D: -; size: few
DNA: TGTGCCAGCTGGTACGGGACAGGCAATCAGCCCCAGCATTTT; CDR3: CASWYGTGNQPQHF; J: TRBJ1-5; V: TRBV28; D: TRBD1; size: -
DNA: TGTGCCACCTCGTTCTTCTCCGGGGCCAACGTCCTGACTTTC; CDR3: CATSFFSGANVLTF; J: TRBJ2-6; V: TRBV15; D: -; size: -
DNA: TGTGCAAGTCCCTCGGGGGCGGGGGACACAGATACGCAGTATTTT; CDR3: CASPSGAGDTDTQYF; J: TRBJ2-3; V: TRBV12-2; D: -; size: once
DNA: TGTGCCAGCAGACGATCAGGGGCGCGGGATGAGCAGTTCTTC; CDR3: CASRRSGARDEQFF; J: TRBJ2-1; V: TRBV28; D: -; size: once
DNA: TGCGCCAGCAGCTTGCAGGTAGTTGGCGGCTACACCTTC; CDR3: CASSLQVVGGYTF; J: TRBJ1-2; V: TRBV5-1; D: -; size: -
DNA: TGTGCCAGCAGCTTATCCGGGGGAAATCAGCCCCAACATTTT; CDR3: CASSLSGGNQPQHF; J: TRBJ1-5; V: TRBV7-2; D: -; size: -
DNA: TGTGCCAGCAGCTTAGGCCCAAATCTGGCCTGGGAGACCCAGTACTTC; CDR3: CASSLGPNLAWETQYF; J: TRBJ2-5; V: TRBV7-8; D: -; size: -
DNA: TGTGCCAGCAGCTTCGGAGGGAGTGGATCCTACGAGCAGTACTTC; CDR3: CASSFGGSGSYEQYF; J: TRBJ2-7; V: TRBV7-2; D: -; size: once
DNA: TGCGCCGGCAGCCAAGGGCCTCCGGGGGGGGGATCGCGGATCCACGAGCAGTACTTC; CDR3: CAGSQGPPGGGSRIHEQYF; J: TRBJ2-7; V: TRBV4-1; D: TRBD2; size: -
DNA: TGCGCCAGCAGCCCGCAACAGGGAAATGGCTACACCTTC; CDR3: CASSPQQGNGYTF; J: TRBJ1-2; V: TRBV5-1; D: -; size: once
DNA: TGCGCCAGCAGGAGGGACACCAATTCACCCCTCCACTTT; CDR3: CASRRDTNSPLHF; J: TRBJ1-6; V: TRBV5-1; D: -; size: -
DNA: TGTGCCAGCAGCATGGACAGAATCCACTACGAGCAGTACTTC; CDR3: CASSMDRIHYEQYF; J: TRBJ2-7; V: TRBV5-6; D: -; size: -
DNA: TGTGCCAGCAGGGCGACAGGGGGCTACGAGCAGTACTTC; CDR3: CASRATGGYEQYF; J: TRBJ2-7; V: TRBV2; D: TRBD1; size: -
DNA: TGTGCCAGCACCAGTAGCGGGAGTCCCTACGAGCAGTACTTC; CDR3: CASTSSGSPYEQYF; J: TRBJ2-7; V: TRBV7-2; D: TRBD2; size: once
DNA: TGTGCCAGCAGCTTCGGGGCCACTACTAGCGGGAGTCACGAGCAGTACTTC; CDR3: CASSFGATTSGSHEQYF; J: TRBJ2-7; V: TRBV11-3; D: TRBD2; size: -
DNA: TGCGCCAGCAGTGATCGCAGCGGGAGCGCCCTAGCCAAAAACATTCAGTACTTC; CDR3: CASSDRSGSALAKNIQYF; J: TRBJ2-4; V: TRBV10-1; D: TRBD2; size: -
DNA: TGTGCCAGCAGCTTATTCGGGGTGAGCTCCTATAATTCACCCCTCCACTTT; CDR3: CASSLFGVSSYNSPLHF; J: TRBJ1-6; V: TRBV7-9; D: -; size: -
DNA: TGTGCCAGCATACGGGGTGCGTACACTGAAGCTTTCTTT; CDR3: CASIRGAYTEAFF; J: TRBJ1-1; V: TRBV6-1; D: -; size: -
DNA: TGTGCCAGCAGGTGGGTCGGGAGGGCCCTCATGTCCTACAATGAGCAGTTCTTC; CDR3: CASRWVGRALMSYNEQFF; J: TRBJ2-1; V: TRBV5-8; D: TRBD2; size: once